The clone carrying this T cell receptor (beta chain) was detected only a few times. No antigen is known for it. The sample comes from a study of blood T cells in healthy people across ages. Overall study findings and caveats: PBMCs that were unsorted prevented a conclusive naive versus antigen-experienced comparison. Calculation of diversity from one million T cells yielded estimates considered to be underestimates.

No fewer than 7 million PBMCs went into each sample. After removal of 7 bases from V and 1 base from J, the junction contained 11 bases not matched to a gene. There are 16 residues in the CDR3. Germline V CDR1 and CDR2: MNHEY, SVGAGI. Using a J-beta primer mix together with a sample-barcoded 5' primer, a second PCR was run for roughly 7 to 11 cycles. Unique molecular identifiers of 12 random nucleotides labeled each cDNA. One entry per CDR3 protein, called by TCRdb with MiXCR from the 5' RACE reads. The sample includes over 1.5 million distinct CDR3 sequences, around half seen only once; the top ten take around 2.1%.

The genes are TRBV6-5 and TRBJ2-3; TRBD2 matches 7 bases. Sequencing was done on a sample of blood. This clonotype originated in a woman aged 40 to 50 in good health. Here the CDR3 reads CASNNIAGVGTDTQYF. The DNA of the CDR3 is TGTGCCAGCAATAACATCGCGGGGGTCGGCACAGATACGCAGTATTTT.